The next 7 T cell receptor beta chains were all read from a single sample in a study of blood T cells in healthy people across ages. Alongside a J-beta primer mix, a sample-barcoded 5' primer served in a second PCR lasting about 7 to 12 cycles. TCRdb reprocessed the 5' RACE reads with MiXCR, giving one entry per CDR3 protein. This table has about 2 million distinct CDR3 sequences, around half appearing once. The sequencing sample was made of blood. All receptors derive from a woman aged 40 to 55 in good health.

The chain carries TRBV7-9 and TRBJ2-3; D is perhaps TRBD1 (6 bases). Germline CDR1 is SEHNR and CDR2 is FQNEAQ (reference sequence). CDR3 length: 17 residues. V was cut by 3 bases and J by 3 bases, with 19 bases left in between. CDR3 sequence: CASSFDSPNDRTDTQYF. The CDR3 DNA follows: TGTGCCAGCAGCTTCGATAGCCCGAACGACAGGACAGATACGCAGTATTTT. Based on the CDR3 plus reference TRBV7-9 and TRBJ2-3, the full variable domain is DTGVSQNPRHKITKRGQNVTFRCDPISEHNRLYWYRQTLGQGPEFLTYFQNEAQLEKSRLLSDRFSAERPKGSFSTLEIQRTEQGDSAMYLCASSFDSPNDRTDTQYFGPGTRLTVL.

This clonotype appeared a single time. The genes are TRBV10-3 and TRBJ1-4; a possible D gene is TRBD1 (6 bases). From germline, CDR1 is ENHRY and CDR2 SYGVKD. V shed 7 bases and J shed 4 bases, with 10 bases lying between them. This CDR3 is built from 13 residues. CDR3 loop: CAIKGQNNEKLFF. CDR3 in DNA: TGTGCCATCAAAGGACAGAATAATGAAAAACTGTTTTTT.

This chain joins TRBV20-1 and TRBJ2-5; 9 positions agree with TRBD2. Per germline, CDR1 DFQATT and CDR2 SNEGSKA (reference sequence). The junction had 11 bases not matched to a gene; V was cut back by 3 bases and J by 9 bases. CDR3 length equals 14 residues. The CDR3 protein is CSARRSSGGRAQYF. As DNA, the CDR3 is TGCAGTGCTAGGAGAAGTAGCGGGGGAAGGGCCCAGTACTTC.

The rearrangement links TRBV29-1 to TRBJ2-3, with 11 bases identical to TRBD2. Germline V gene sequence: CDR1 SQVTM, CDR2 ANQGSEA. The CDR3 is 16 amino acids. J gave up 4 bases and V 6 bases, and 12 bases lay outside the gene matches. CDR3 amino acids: CSVAKGTSGSADTQYF. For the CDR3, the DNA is TGCAGCGTAGCTAAAGGGACTAGCGGTAGTGCAGATACGCAGTATTTT.

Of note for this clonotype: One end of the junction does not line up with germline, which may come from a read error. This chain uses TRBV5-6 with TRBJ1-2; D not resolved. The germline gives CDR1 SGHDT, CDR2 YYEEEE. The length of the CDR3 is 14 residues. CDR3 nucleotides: TGCGCCAGCAGCTTGCAGATTCAAACCTATGGCTACACCTTC. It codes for CASSLQIQTYGYTF.

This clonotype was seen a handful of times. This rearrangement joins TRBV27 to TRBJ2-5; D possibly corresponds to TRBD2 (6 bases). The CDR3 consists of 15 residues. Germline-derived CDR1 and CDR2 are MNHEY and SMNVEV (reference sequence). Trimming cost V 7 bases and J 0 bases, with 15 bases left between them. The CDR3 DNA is TGTGCCAGCACCGAAAGGTGGGGGGACCAAGAGACCCAGTACTTC. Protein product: CASTERWGDQETQYF.

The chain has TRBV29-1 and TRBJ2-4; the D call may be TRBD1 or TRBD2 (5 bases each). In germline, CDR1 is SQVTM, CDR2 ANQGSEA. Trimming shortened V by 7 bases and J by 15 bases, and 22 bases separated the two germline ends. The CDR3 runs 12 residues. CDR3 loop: CSGRVGTYERYF. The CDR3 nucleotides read TGCAGCGGCCGAGTAGGGACCTACGAGCGGTACTTC.